This T cell receptor beta chain was sequenced during a study of cytomegalovirus exposure and HLA in healthy donors. At the level of the study: Within an early data release were approximately 85 million unique TCRs drawn from HLA-typed donors. Whole-study findings and limits: As a later analysis showed, several of the most significant clusters appeared to be linked to common viral pathogens. TCR beta sequences numbering roughly 16,000 were associated with HLA alleles at 0.05 false discovery rate in a later analysis.

Sampled while nominally healthy, donors likely had unrecorded immune exposures. Primers: 60 Vbeta forward and 13 Jbeta reverse. Here immunoSEQ multiplex PCR was the method, and the copy in TCRdb shows in-frame clones only, minus some. In the table there are 75,000 to 90,000 clones, approximately 74% of which are singletons. On this clone itself: Its antigen is as yet unknown.

V lost 1 base and J lost 3; bases outside the gene matches: 5. Germline V gene lookup returns CDR1 LGHNA and CDR2 YNFKEQ. This CDR3 is built from 16 residues. The specimen was PBMCs. This clonotype was sampled from a man aged 25-40 years in good health and CMV-seropositive. The J gene is TRBJ2-3, the V gene TRBV4-2; 9 nucleotides align to TRBD2. The CDR3 loop reads CASSQGPSGGTDTQYF. CDR3 coding DNA: TGTGCCAGCAGCCAAGGCCCCAGCGGGGGGACAGATACGCAGTATTTT.